This T cell receptor (beta chain) was observed in a study of shared clonotypes between healthy human individuals. Whole-study findings and limits: Even with large depth, rarefaction showed that sorted-subset sequencing was incomplete. Represented diversity (both genetic and exposure-history) was limited by the small number of donors.

On this clone: Its matching antigen is unknown.

The germline V and J ends were trimmed by 5 bases and 8 bases, with 15 bases remaining between them. This CDR3 has 14 residues. CDR1 is SGHTA, CDR2 FQGNSA, per germline. Those who donated, Caucasian adults without exception, all lived in Nashville, Tennessee. A deep-level run was used for the assay. Using immunoSEQ multiplex PCR, the repertoire was profiled, and TCRdb retains in-frame clones only, with some absent. There are millions of clones in the sample; more than 80% occur only once, and roughly 0.36% lies in the top ten. The sequencing sample was made of naive CD4+ T cells from PBMCs. As for subset: CD45RA+ positively selected. The clonotype comes from a man in his late teens or twenties in good health. Some clones in this sample may be carry-over from other donors' samples. The chain has TRBV7-2 and TRBJ1-4; a weak D match, TRBD1 (6 bases). The CDR3 DNA reads as TGTGCCAGCAGCCTAGGGGGGAGGTCGGAAAAACTGTTTTTT. Protein sequence: CASSLGGRSEKLFF. The variable domain in full, with the rest retrieved from reference TRBV7-2 and TRBJ1-4, is GAGVSQSPSNKVTEKGKDVELRCDPISGHTALYWYRQSLGQGLEFLIYFQGNSAPDKSGLPSDRFSAERTGGSVSTLTIQRTQQEDSAVYLCASSLGGRSEKLFFGSGTQLSVL.